The T cell receptor beta chain described here comes from a study of shared clonotypes between healthy human individuals. About the study: The study drew on a couple of women and a few men aged 18 to 49 as donors.

CDR3 length: 15 amino acids. V was pared by 0 bases and J by 0 bases, with 9 bases between. Germline V CDR1 and CDR2: SGHNT, YYREEE (reference sequence). For this clone: Antigen unknown.

The genomic DNA of each subset was split evenly across several immunoSEQ plates. Using immunoSEQ multiplex PCR, the repertoire was profiled, and TCRdb retains in-frame clones only, with some absent. Here the sample spans more than 850,000 clones, approximately 80% being singletons. Study findings and constraints: Shared across a few donors were about 4.6% of the naive CD4 clonotypes. Generally, naive subsets came out with larger estimated richness than memory subsets.

This chain joins TRBV5-4 and TRBJ1-1, with D unresolved. Sequencing was done on a sample of memory CD4+ T cells from PBMCs. Subset denoted: CD45RA-negative fraction. The clonotype was recovered from a man aged 18 to 30 in good health. Some clones in this sample may be carry-over from other donors' samples. CDR3 sequence: CASSLATGMNTEAFF. CDR3 nucleotides: TGTGCCAGCAGCTTGGCTACGGGGATGAACACTGAAGCTTTCTTT.